This T cell receptor (beta chain) emerged from a study of blood T cell repertoires in COVID-19. Across the whole study: Samples of COVID-19 (acute and convalescent) were obtained from the United States, Italy and Spain. Sources were T cells, B-cell-depleted T cells, or PBMCs; the material itself was cDNA or gDNA.

How the authors handled the data: Scientists estimated how many nucleated cells there were by amplifying reference gene primers. Assay: immunoSEQ multiplex PCR; the TCRdb copy retains only in-frame clones and omits some. The DNA gave D and trimming, while V, J and clone size come from that table. Of about 250,000 clones listed, 70% to 90% were seen once; the top ten hold 3% to 3.5%. This CDR3 contains 18 residues. CDR1 is LGHNA, CDR2 YNFKEQ, per germline. V shed 1 base, J shed 3 bases, and the junction held 7 bases outside the gene matches. The V call is TRBV4-2, the J call TRBJ2-6; TRBD1 matches 9 bases. Material: peripheral blood. The sequence was obtained from a man between 18 and 29 years old with active or convalescent COVID-19. The CDR3 DNA reads as TGTGCCAGCAGCCAAGGAGGGGACAGGGATAGTGGGGCCAACGTCCTGACTTTC. Translated: CASSQGGDRDSGANVLTF.